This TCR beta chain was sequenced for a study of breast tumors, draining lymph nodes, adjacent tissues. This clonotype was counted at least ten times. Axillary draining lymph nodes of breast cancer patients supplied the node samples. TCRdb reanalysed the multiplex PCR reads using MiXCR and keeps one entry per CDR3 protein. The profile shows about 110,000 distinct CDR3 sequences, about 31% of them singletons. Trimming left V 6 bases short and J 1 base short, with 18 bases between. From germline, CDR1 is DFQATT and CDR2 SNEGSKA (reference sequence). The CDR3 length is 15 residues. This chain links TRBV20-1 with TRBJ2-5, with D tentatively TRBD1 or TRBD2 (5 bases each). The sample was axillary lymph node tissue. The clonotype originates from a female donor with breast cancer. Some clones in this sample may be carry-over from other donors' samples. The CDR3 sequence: CSAPPRDGGQETQYF. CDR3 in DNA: TGCAGTGCCCCTCCTAGGGACGGTGGCCAAGAGACCCAGTACTTC.